This is a list of T cell receptor beta chains from one sample in a study of blood T cell repertoires in COVID-19. Libraries were prepared by immunoSEQ multiplex PCR; TCRdb keeps only in-frame clonotypes and omits some of them. The sample consists of roughly 150,000 clones, 87% of them appearing once. Sequencing input: peripheral blood. These receptors originate from a human donor in a cohort sampled during active COVID-19. CDR3s include the opening cysteine and the closing phenylalanine or tryptophan. Fields, in order: clone size, CDR3 length, V gene, D gene, J gene, CDR3 DNA, CDR3 protein. A D gene is named only where the DNA matches it firmly. Clone size is not always given. Where it is, it says once, few, many or a class for expanded clones.

-	15	TRBV7-2	-	TRBJ2-1	TGTGCCAGCAGCTTAGCTTACGGGGCCTACAATGAGCAGTTCTTC	CASSLAYGAYNEQFF
-	15	TRBV7-9	TRBD1	TRBJ1-1	TGTGCCAGCAGCCCTGCAGGAGGGACAGGGGTAGAAGCTTTCTTT	CASSPAGGTGVEAFF
-	17	TRBV7-2	TRBD1	TRBJ2-5	TGTGCCAGCAGCTTAGGGAGGGACAGGGGTGAGCGGGAGACCCAGTACTTC	CASSLGRDRGERETQYF
-	13	TRBV10-3	-	TRBJ1-1	TGTGCCACAGGTGCTGGAGACAGCACTGAAGCTTTCTTT	CATGAGDSTEAFF
-	15	TRBV5-6	TRBD2	TRBJ2-3	TGTGCCAGCACGTTAGCGGGGGACGTCACAGATACGCAGTATTTT	CASTLAGDVTDTQYF
-	16	TRBV9	-	TRBJ2-1	TGTGCCAGCAGCCAGGGACTTCGCTTAGAAGTCAATGAGCAGTTCTTC	CASSQGLRLEVNEQFF
-	17	TRBV4-3	TRBD1	TRBJ2-1	TGCGCCAGCAGCCCTGTAGACAGGGCCCGTTCCTACAATGAGCAGTTCTTC	CASSPVDRARSYNEQFF
few	14	TRBV11-2	-	TRBJ1-2	TGTGCCAGCAGCTTACTCAGCGCTAACTATGGCTACACCTTC	CASSLLSANYGYTF
once	16	TRBV2	TRBD1	TRBJ2-2	TGTGCCAGCAGACCCAACAGGGGGCGGCTCACCGGGGAGCTGTTTTTT	CASRPNRGRLTGELFF
-	14	TRBV5-1	TRBD1	TRBJ1-1	TGCGCCAGCAGCTTCCGGACAGGGAGTGCTGAAGCTTTCTTT	CASSFRTGSAEAFF
few	13	TRBV3-1/TRBV3-2	-	TRBJ1-1	TGTGCCAGCAGCCAAGTATTGCGGACTGAAGCTTTCTTT	CASSQVLRTEAFF
-	13	TRBV29-1	TRBD2	TRBJ2-5	TGCAGCGTGCCCGGGGGGGAGGGGGAGACCCAGTACTTC	CSVPGGEGETQYF